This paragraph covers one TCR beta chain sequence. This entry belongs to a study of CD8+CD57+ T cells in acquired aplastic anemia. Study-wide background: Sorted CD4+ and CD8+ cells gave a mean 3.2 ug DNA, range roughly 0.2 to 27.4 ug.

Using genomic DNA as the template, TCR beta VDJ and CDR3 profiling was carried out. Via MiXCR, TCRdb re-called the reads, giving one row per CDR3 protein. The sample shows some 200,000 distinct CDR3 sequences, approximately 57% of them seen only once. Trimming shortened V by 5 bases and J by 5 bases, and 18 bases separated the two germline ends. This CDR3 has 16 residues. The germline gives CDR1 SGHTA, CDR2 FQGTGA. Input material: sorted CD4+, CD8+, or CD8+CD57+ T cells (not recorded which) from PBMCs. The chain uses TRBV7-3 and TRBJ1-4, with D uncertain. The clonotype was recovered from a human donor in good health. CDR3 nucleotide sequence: TGTGCCAGCAGCCCTACACAAGGCCACGTAAATGAAAAACTGTTTTTT. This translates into CASSPTQGHVNEKLFF.